Listed here are 10 T cell receptor beta chains from one sample, sequenced in a study of cytomegalovirus exposure and HLA in healthy donors. Primers: 60 Vbeta forward and 13 Jbeta reverse. Measured with immunoSEQ multiplex PCR; TCRdb has only the in-frame clones, and not every one. This sample carries approximately 150,000 clones, roughly 73% of them seen once, and the ten largest clones take 3.3%. Sample: PBMCs. Source of these receptors: a man aged 40-49 years in good health and CMV-seronegative.

The chain employs TRBV9 and TRBJ2-3; 8 positions agree with TRBD1. The CDR3 loop spans 14 amino acids. Germline values: CDR1 SGDLS, CDR2 YYNGEE. Trimming at V came to 0 bases and at J to 10 bases, leaving 7 bases not matched to a gene. The CDR3 loop is CASSVGQGPWAQYF. CDR3 coding DNA: TGTGCCAGCAGCGTAGGACAGGGGCCCTGGGCGCAGTATTTT.

The rearrangement joins TRBV7-6 to TRBJ2-5, with 8 positions matching TRBD1. The germline CDR1 and CDR2 sequences are SGHVS and FNYEAQ. V shed 4 bases, J shed 2 bases, and the junction held 9 bases outside the gene matches. There are 16 residues in the CDR3. The CDR3 region is CASSYVHDRGQETQYF. In DNA form, the CDR3 reads TGTGCCAGCAGCTACGTCCACGACAGGGGACAAGAGACCCAGTACTTC.

V gene TRBV7-3 combines with J gene TRBJ1-6; D is unresolved. CDR1 is SGHTA and CDR2 is FQGTGA in the germline V gene. V lost 0 bases to trimming and J lost 10 bases, with 16 bases between them. The CDR3 spans 16 residues. The CDR3 sequence is CASSLTPFSTGSPLHF. The DNA of the CDR3 is TGTGCCAGCAGCTTAACCCCCTTTAGTACGGGATCACCCCTCCACTTT.

This clone occurred a few times. The V and J genes are TRBV4-3 and TRBJ1-4; a possible D gene is TRBD1 (5 bases). This CDR3 region has 15 residues. Germline CDR1 and CDR2: LGHNA and YSLEER. The ends were cut back, 4 bases at V and 4 bases at J, with 13 bases in the middle. In DNA, the CDR3 is TGCGCCAGCAGCCCCGGCCAGGGATATAATGAAAAACTGTTTTTT. Translation: CASSPGQGYNEKLFF.

The chain couples TRBV15 to TRBJ2-2; tentatively, D is TRBD1 (6 bases). This CDR3 has 15 amino acids. Between the trimmed V and J ends, which lost 0 bases and 6 bases, there was a span of 11 bases. In germline, CDR1 is LNHNV, CDR2 YYDKDF (reference sequence). CDR3 loop: CATSRDSKGAGELFF. DNA for the CDR3: TGTGCCACCAGCAGAGATTCGAAGGGGGCCGGGGAGCTGTTTTTT.

This sequence joins TRBV19 and TRBJ2-7, with 7 bases that match TRBD2. This CDR3 is built from 15 residues. The germline V gene has CDR1 LNHDA and CDR2 SQIVND (reference sequence). The junction had 9 bases not matched to a gene; V was cut back by 5 bases and J by 2 bases. The CDR3 sequence: CASSFGAGRAYEQYF. The DNA of the CDR3 is TGTGCCAGTAGTTTCGGGGCAGGGAGGGCCTACGAGCAGTACTTC.

The rearrangement joins TRBV7-6 to TRBJ1-6; D uncertain. The CDR3 spans 13 residues. The germline V and J ends were trimmed by 5 bases and 11 bases, with 13 bases remaining between them. Germline V gene sequence: CDR1 SGHVS, CDR2 FNYEAQ. DNA for the CDR3: TGTGCCAGCAGCGAAACAAAGGAGGCACCCCTCCACTTT. It encodes CASSETKEAPLHF. Based on the CDR3 plus reference TRBV7-6 and TRBJ1-6, the full variable domain is GAGVSQSPRYKVTKRGQDVALRCDPISGHVSLYWYRQALGQGPEFLTYFNYEAQQDKSGLPNDRFSAERPEGSISTLTIQRTEQRDSAMYRCASSETKEAPLHFGNGTRLTVT.

The chain combines TRBV19 with TRBJ2-6; 8 bases match TRBD1. Germline CDR1 is LNHDA and CDR2 is SQIVND (reference sequence). The V and J ends lost 6 bases and 0 bases, in that order; junction bases with no gene match: 4. The CDR3 consists of 16 residues. This chain's CDR3 is CASRPTGDSGANVLTF. The CDR3 coding sequence is TGTGCCAGTAGGCCGACAGGGGACTCTGGGGCCAACGTCCTGACTTTC.

The table lists this clone with a few counts. The J gene is TRBJ1-2, the V gene TRBV6-1, with 10 bases identical to TRBD1. Germline CDR1 reads MNHNS; CDR2 reads SASEGT. The CDR3 consists of 14 residues. The junction had 5 bases not matched to a gene; V was cut back by 6 bases and J by 4 bases. The CDR3 protein is CASRRQGASYGYTF. The CDR3 bases are TGTGCCAGCAGAAGACAGGGGGCGAGCTATGGCTACACCTTC.

V and J are TRBV5-1 and TRBJ1-4, with a possible D match to TRBD1 (6 bases). This CDR3 spans 15 amino acids. Germline-derived CDR1 and CDR2 are SGHRS and YFSETQ. V lost 4 bases and J lost 4, with 14 bases in between. This CDR3 reads CASSVLGGVNEKLFF. The CDR3 region has the DNA TGCGCCAGCAGCGTCCTTGGGGGCGTTAATGAAAAACTGTTTTTT.